Presented here are 22 T cell receptor beta chains from one specimen sequenced in a study of blood T cell repertoires in COVID-19. Method: immunoSEQ multiplex PCR; TCRdb's copy keeps in-frame clones and lacks some. The sample includes 100,000 to 150,000 clones, approximately 90% of them seen just once. Sequences were obtained from peripheral blood. These receptors were taken from a man between 65 and 85 years old with active or convalescent COVID-19.

The rearrangement joins TRBV28 to TRBJ2-2; 7 bases match TRBD1. Germline CDR1 MDHEN, CDR2 SYDVKM. After removal of 6 bases from V and 6 bases from J, the junction contained 10 bases not matched to a gene. This CDR3 is built from 15 residues. The CDR3 sequence is CASRTDRVSPGELFF. CDR3 bases: TGTGCCAGCAGAACTGACAGGGTGAGTCCCGGGGAGCTGTTTTTT.

This clone was recorded once. The genes are TRBV10-1 and TRBJ1-2; 9 positions match TRBD1. Germline V gene sequence: CDR1 WNHNN, CDR2 SYGVQD (reference sequence). After removal of 6 bases from V and 2 bases from J, the junction contained 1 base not matched to a gene. The length of the CDR3 is 13 residues. This CDR3 reads CASSGQGNYGYTF. For the CDR3, the DNA is TGCGCCAGCAGCGGACAGGGGAACTATGGCTACACCTTC.

The chain has TRBV30 and TRBJ2-6, with 7 bases matching TRBD1. Germline trimming cut 0 bases from V and 0 bases from J; bases unmatched to any gene: 8. The CDR3 is made up of 18 amino acids. Germline CDR1 is GTSNPN and CDR2 is SVGIG (reference sequence). As DNA, the CDR3 is TGTGCCTGGAGTGTACAACGGACAGGTAACTCTGGGGCCAACGTCCTGACTTTC. Its protein is CAWSVQRTGNSGANVLTF.

The chain recombines TRBV6-1 with TRBJ2-7; the D gene is possibly TRBD2 (6 bases). Germline loops: CDR1 MNHNS, CDR2 SASEGT. This CDR3 has 18 amino acids. Trimming stripped 1 base from V and 3 bases from J, with 22 bases between. The CDR3 DNA is TGTGCCAGCAGTGAAGTGCATGGTTTAAGTGGAGGGGTCTACGAGCAGTACTTC. This translates into CASSEVHGLSGGVYEQYF.

The V gene is TRBV7-2, the J gene TRBJ2-5, with D perhaps matching TRBD2 (6 bases). CDR3 length equals 15 residues. V lost 3 bases to trimming and J lost 5 bases, with 16 bases between them. Germline V gene lookup returns CDR1 SGHTA and CDR2 FQGNSA. The CDR3 sequence: CASSLDGGTTETQYF. The CDR3 DNA is TGTGCCAGCAGCTTGGACGGCGGGACGACTGAGACCCAGTACTTC.

CDR3 DNA: TGTGCCAGCAGCCCTAGCGGGATGTACAATGAGCAGTTCTTC. Translating gives CASSPSGMYNEQFF. This rearrangement joins TRBV14 to TRBJ2-1; 9 bases align to TRBD2. Germline values: CDR1 SGHDN, CDR2 FVKESK. With V trimmed by 4 bases and J by 4 bases, 2 bases remained unmatched. The CDR3 has 14 residues.

Only one count was recorded for this clone. The chain uses TRBV4-1 and TRBJ2-4; D may be TRBD2 (7 bases). V dropped 1 base and J dropped 1 base, with 14 bases sitting between them. In germline, CDR1 is MGHRA, CDR2 YSYEKL. The CDR3 extends over 17 amino acids. For the CDR3, the DNA is TGCGCCAGCAGCCAAGGAGGGGGGGTCTCGGCCAAAAACATTCAGTACTTC. Amino acid sequence: CASSQGGGVSAKNIQYF.

The gene calls are TRBV6-5 and TRBJ2-1; TRBD1 matches at 8 bases. In germline, CDR1 is MNHEY, CDR2 SVGAGI. V was clipped by 4 bases and J by 8 bases; unmatched bases: 7. The CDR3 is 14 residues long. The CDR3 loop reads CASSSRQGRHEQFF. The CDR3 DNA reads TGTGCCAGCAGTTCAAGACAGGGGAGGCATGAGCAGTTCTTC.

In DNA, the CDR3 is TGTGCCTGGAAACCTGGGGGGAGTAACACTGAAGCTTTCTTT. Translated, it gives CAWKPGGSNTEAFF. The chain links TRBV30 to TRBJ1-1; D is possibly TRBD1 (5 bases). Trimming took 4 bases from V and 2 from J, leaving 14 bases between them. The CDR3 runs to 14 residues. CDR1 is GTSNPN, CDR2 SVGIG, per germline (reference sequence).

The rearrangement joins TRBV7-9 to TRBJ2-7; no clear D gene. Germline CDR1 is SEHNR and CDR2 is FQNEAQ (reference sequence). The CDR3 runs to 13 residues. V gave up 11 bases and J gave up 2 bases, with 16 bases separating them. In DNA form, the CDR3 reads TGTGCCTCCTCCAGGTATCCCACCTACGAGCAGTACTTC. It translates to CASSRYPTYEQYF.

This clone was counted between two and nine times. V usage is TRBV2 and J usage is TRBJ2-2; the D is unclear. Per germline, CDR1 SNHLY and CDR2 FYNNEI. The CDR3 runs to 11 residues. Trimming took 8 bases from V and 6 from J, leaving 7 bases between them. The CDR3 sequence: CASPIAGELFF. The DNA for the CDR3 is TGTGCCAGCCCTATAGCCGGGGAGCTGTTTTTT.

The chain joins TRBV7-6 to TRBJ1-3; D not resolved. This CDR3 has 11 residues. The V gene lost 3 bases and the J gene lost 6 bases, with 3 bases spanning the gap. The germline V gene encodes CDR1 SGHVS and CDR2 FNYEAQ. CDR3 loop: CASSFSNTIYF. The CDR3 nucleotides are TGTGCCAGCAGCTTCTCAAACACCATATATTTT.

The chain employs TRBV6-6 and TRBJ1-6, with D possibly being TRBD1 (5 bases). The CDR3 extends over 15 amino acids. Trimming took off 5 bases at V and 9 bases at J, with 17 bases between the two ends. Germline CDR1 MNHNY, CDR2 SVGAGI (reference sequence). CDR3 sequence: CASSGEGALGSPLHF. In DNA, the CDR3 is TGTGCCAGCAGTGGTGAAGGGGCGCTCGGTTCACCCCTCCACTTT.

This chain connects TRBV7-9 to TRBJ2-3; 10 bases align to TRBD2. The CDR3 contains 15 residues. J was trimmed by 6 bases and V by 4 bases; bases with no gene match: 7. Germline V gene data show CDR1 as SEHNR and CDR2 as FQNEAQ (reference sequence). The CDR3 nucleotides are TGTGCCAGCAGCTACACCCTAGCGGGAGAGGATACGCAGTATTTT. Its translation is CASSYTLAGEDTQYF.

This sequence joins TRBV7-2 and TRBJ2-3, with a tentative D call TRBD2 (6 bases). Germline V CDR1 and CDR2: SGHTA, FQGNSA. The CDR3 spans 14 residues. V shed 1 base and J shed 9 bases, with 14 bases lying between them. The CDR3 DNA is TGTGCCAGCAGCTTAGGGGGGGACCCCCAAACGCAGTATTTT. Translated, it gives CASSLGGDPQTQYF.

In its sample, this clone was seen once. The rearrangement uses TRBV30 and TRBJ2-5; the D gene is possibly TRBD2 (5 bases). V lost 3 bases, J lost 2 bases, and 10 bases lay in between. Germline values: CDR1 GTSNPN, CDR2 SVGIG (reference sequence). This CDR3 is 13 amino acids long. The CDR3 loop is CAWSFSGQETQYF. CDR3 bases: TGTGCCTGGAGCTTCTCGGGGCAAGAGACCCAGTACTTC.

The J gene is TRBJ1-2, the V gene TRBV29-1; D not resolved. The germline CDR1 and CDR2 sequences are SQVTM and ANQGSEA. The V gene lost 6 bases and the J gene lost 6 bases, with 14 bases spanning the gap. This CDR3 has 12 residues. DNA for the CDR3: TGCAGCGTCCTAGAGGGATTCGATGGCTACACCTTC. It specifies CSVLEGFDGYTF.

This clone has a single count. CDR3: CASSSDRAVGNEQFF. CDR3 bases: TGTGCCAGTAGTAGTGACAGGGCCGTGGGCAATGAGCAGTTCTTC. This rearrangement joins TRBV19 to TRBJ2-1, with 7 bases identical to TRBD1. Germline V gives CDR1 LNHDA, CDR2 SQIVND (reference sequence). Trimming cost V 4 bases and J 6 bases; bases outside gene matches: 9. The CDR3 contains 15 residues.

The J gene is TRBJ2-7, the V gene TRBV4-1; 7 bases match TRBD1. With 1 base clipped from V and 6 bases from J, the junction kept 9 bases outside the gene matches. The CDR3 consists of 15 residues. CDR1 and CDR2 from the germline V gene are MGHRA and YSYEKL. DNA for the CDR3: TGCGCCAGCAGCCAAGGACAGGGACCCCTCTCCGAGCAGTACTTC. It encodes CASSQGQGPLSEQYF.

This chain uses TRBV5-1 with TRBJ2-1, with 10 bases aligning to TRBD1. V lost 4 bases and J lost 4; bases outside the gene matches: 5. Germline lookup yields CDR1 SGHRS and CDR2 YFSETQ. The CDR3 sequence is 15 residues long. CDR3 protein: CASSPRDRGYNEQFF. Here the CDR3 DNA reads TGCGCCAGCAGCCCCCGGGACAGGGGTTACAATGAGCAGTTCTTC.

The J gene is TRBJ2-1, the V gene TRBV21-1; the listed D gene, TRBD2, was not tested against the DNA. TRBV21-1 is described as a pseudogene. The CDR3 is 15 residues long. CDR3 amino acids: CASLGRASSYNEQFF. The CDR3 DNA follows: TGTGCCAGCCTCGGGAGAGCGAGCTCCTACAATGAGCAGTTCTTC.

The rearrangement links TRBV19 to TRBJ1-2; 8 nucleotides agree with TRBD1. Losses at the gene ends were 5 bases for V and 3 bases for J; bases not matched to a gene: 8. The CDR3 consists of 15 residues. Per the germline V gene, CDR1 is LNHDA and CDR2 is SQIVND (reference sequence). The CDR3 loop is CASSSFQGAHYGYTF. In DNA, the CDR3 is TGTGCCAGTAGTTCCTTTCAGGGGGCCCACTATGGCTACACCTTC.